The 26 T cell receptor beta chains in this list originate from one sample, sequenced in a study of identical twins. TCRdb reprocessed the 5' RACE reads with MiXCR, giving one entry per CDR3 protein. The sample has 500,000 or so distinct CDR3 sequences, over 12% seen once. The data also belong to a second study, concerning yellow fever vaccine responses in identical twins.

Sequencing was carried out using CD4+ T cells sorted from blood. Every receptor here comes from a woman aged 18 to 35 in good health.

The chain links TRBV3-1 to TRBJ2-7; D might be TRBD1 or TRBD2, each matching 5 bases. The germline gives CDR1 LGHDT, CDR2 YNNKEL (reference sequence). V shed 0 bases and J shed 4 bases, with 16 bases lying between them. The CDR3 length is 16 residues. This CDR3 is CASSQEGARRRYEQYF. CDR3 bases: TGTGCCAGCAGCCAAGAAGGGGCTAGGAGGAGGTACGAGCAGTACTTC.

V gene TRBV10-3 combines with J gene TRBJ1-1; D not certain. The CDR3 is 12 amino acids. Germline values: CDR1 ENHRY, CDR2 SYGVKD. V lost 2 bases and J 4 bases, leaving 5 bases between the germline ends. The CDR3, as DNA: TGTGCCATCAGTGAGATGAGCACTGAAGCTTTCTTT. Encoded protein: CAISEMSTEAFF.

The chain recombines TRBV7-3 with TRBJ2-2; 7 nucleotides line up with TRBD1. CDR1 and CDR2 from the germline V gene are SGHTA and FQGTGA. The V segment lost 6 bases and the J segment 2 bases; nucleotides outside the gene matches: 3. The CDR3 is made up of 14 amino acids. CDR3 DNA sequence: TGTGCCAGCAGATGGGACAGAAACACCGGGGAGCTGTTTTTT. It codes for CASRWDRNTGELFF.

This clonotype has only a few counts. The chain is built from TRBV6-5 and TRBJ1-1, with TRBD1 as a possible D gene (5 bases). V was cut by 3 bases and J by 4 bases, with 21 bases left in between. Germline V gene lookup returns CDR1 MNHEY and CDR2 SVGAGI. The CDR3 totals 17 residues. The CDR3 sequence: CASSYSHAPGTATEAFF. The CDR3 DNA follows: TGTGCCAGCAGTTATTCTCACGCACCCGGGACGGCCACTGAAGCTTTCTTT.

This clonotype was picked up a small number of times. The V call is TRBV5-1, the J call TRBJ2-4; D may be TRBD1 (6 bases). CDR1 SGHRS and CDR2 YFSETQ come from the germline V gene. This CDR3 comprises 17 residues. The ends were cut back, 0 bases at V and 0 bases at J, with 13 bases in the middle. The CDR3 nucleotides read TGCGCCAGCAGCTTGGGGACAGTCGGCCTAGCCAAAAACATTCAGTACTTC. Protein product: CASSLGTVGLAKNIQYF.

The table lists this clonotype with a few counts. J is TRBJ1-2 and V is TRBV5-1; D possibly corresponds to TRBD1 (6 bases). Germline-derived CDR1 and CDR2 are SGHRS and YFSETQ. CDR3 length: 15 residues. V gave up 4 bases and J gave up 0 bases, with 13 bases separating them. The CDR3 reads CASSREGGTNYGYTF. The CDR3 DNA sequence: TGCGCCAGCAGCCGGGAGGGGGGAACTAACTATGGCTACACCTTC. The whole variable domain, remainder taken from reference TRBV5-1 and TRBJ1-2, is KAGVTQTPRYLIKTRGQQVTLSCSPISGHRSVSWYQQTPGQGLQFLFEYFSETQRNKGNFPGRFSGRQFSNSRSEMNVSTLELGDSALYLCASSREGGTNYGYTFGSGTRLTVV.

Many counts were recorded for this clonotype. The chain carries TRBV27 and TRBJ2-2; 9 nucleotides align to TRBD1. Looked up from germline, CDR1 is MNHEY and CDR2 is SMNVEV (reference sequence). The CDR3 is 14 amino acids. The junction had 5 bases not matched to a gene; V was cut back by 8 bases and J by 4 bases. CDR3 sequence: CASLPTGGTGELFF. CDR3 coding DNA: TGTGCCAGCCTTCCGACAGGGGGCACCGGGGAGCTGTTTTTT.

The rearrangement links TRBV24-1 to TRBJ1-4, with D unresolved. With 4 bases removed from V and 6 bases from J, the gap between germline ends came to 8 bases. CDR1 and CDR2 (germline): KGHDR, SFDVKD. This CDR3 spans 13 amino acids. The CDR3 bases are TGTGCCACCAGTGACCCGGACCATGAAAAACTGTTTTTT. It specifies CATSDPDHEKLFF.

This clonotype was picked up a small number of times. The J gene is TRBJ2-3, the V gene TRBV9; D gene ambiguous. V was pared by 3 bases and J by 2 bases, with 7 bases between. Per the germline V gene, CDR1 is SGDLS and CDR2 is YYNGEE. The CDR3 is 13 residues long. For the CDR3, the DNA is TGTGCCAGCAGCGCCTGGGACACAGATACGCAGTATTTT. Translating gives CASSAWDTDTQYF.

CDR3 in amino acids: CASNPNIGGANTGELFF. CDR3 coding DNA: TGTGCCAGCAACCCAAACATTGGGGGAGCGAACACCGGGGAGCTGTTTTTT. V and J are TRBV12-3 or TRBV12-4 and TRBJ2-2; D might be TRBD1 or TRBD2, each matching 5 bases. This CDR3 contains 17 residues. Between the trimmed V and J ends, which lost 7 bases and 0 bases, there was a span of 18 bases.

A few counts support this clonotype. The J gene is TRBJ2-4, the V gene TRBV28; TRBD1 matches 7 bases. V was clipped by 9 bases and J by 2 bases; unmatched bases: 10. The germline V gene encodes CDR1 MDHEN and CDR2 SYDVKM. The CDR3 totals 15 residues. CDR3 bases: TGTGCCAGTGTCGAACAGGGGACAACCAAAAACATTCAGTACTTC. As protein: CASVEQGTTKNIQYF.

This clonotype showed up just a few times. CDR3 DNA: TGTGCCAGCAGCCCCAATTTAAGGACCGGGGAGCTGTTTTTT. It yields the protein CASSPNLRTGELFF. The chain combines TRBV7-9 with TRBJ2-2; the D is unclear. Germline V CDR1 and CDR2: SEHNR, FQNEAQ (reference sequence). The CDR3 loop spans 14 amino acids. Trimming left V 5 bases short and J 5 bases short, with 12 bases between.

This clonotype was recorded at least ten times. J is TRBJ2-1 and V is TRBV25-1; TRBD1 matches 9 bases. From germline, CDR1 is MGHDK and CDR2 SYGVNS. The V segment lost 1 base and the J segment 7 bases; nucleotides outside the gene matches: 5. The CDR3 totals 15 residues. CDR3 protein: CASSESGTGFNEQFF. The CDR3 region has the DNA TGTGCCAGCAGTGAATCTGGGACAGGGTTTAATGAGCAGTTCTTC. The full variable domain, its missing parts supplied by reference TRBV25-1 and TRBJ2-1, is EADIYQTPRYLVIGTGKKITLECSQTMGHDKMYWYQQDPGMELHLIHYSYGVNSTEKGDLSSESTVSRIRTEHFPLTLESARPSHTSQYLCASSESGTGFNEQFFGPGTRLTVL.

The V call is TRBV6-4, the J call TRBJ2-2, with D unclear. V shed 4 bases and J shed 1 base, with 7 bases lying between them. From germline, CDR1 is MRHNA and CDR2 SNTAGT. This CDR3 is 14 amino acids long. The DNA of the CDR3 is TGTGCCAGCAGTGCCTTGGGGAACACCGGGGAGCTGTTTTTT. Translation: CASSALGNTGELFF.

This sequence joins TRBV5-5 and TRBJ2-7; TRBD2 matches 14 bases. Germline CDR1 and CDR2: SGHKS and YYEKEE (reference sequence). CDR3 size: 16 residues. V lost 4 bases to trimming and J lost 5 bases; unmatched junction nucleotides: 8. This CDR3 reads CASSAQPGLAGDEQYF. The CDR3 DNA reads TGTGCCAGCAGCGCGCAACCGGGACTAGCGGGAGACGAGCAGTACTTC.

The chain carries TRBV10-3 and TRBJ2-3; 7 bases fit TRBD1. In germline, CDR1 is ENHRY, CDR2 SYGVKD. This CDR3 has 15 amino acids. Trimming took 7 bases from V and 1 from J; bases not matched to a gene: 8. As DNA, the CDR3 is TGTGCCATCACGCCAGGGGGTTGGGGCACAGATACGCAGTATTTT. Encoded protein: CAITPGGWGTDTQYF.

This clonotype showed up just a few times. The chain combines TRBV7-2 with TRBJ2-7, with D perhaps TRBD2 (5 bases). Germline V CDR1 and CDR2: SGHTA, FQGNSA. The CDR3 sequence is 15 residues long. V lost 5 bases and J 3 bases, leaving 17 bases between the germline ends. CDR3 DNA sequence: TGTGCCAGCAGCCTCCGCCCGGGATGGAACTACGAGCAGTACTTC. Its protein product is CASSLRPGWNYEQYF. Full variable domain (rest looked up from reference TRBV7-2 and TRBJ2-7): GAGVSQSPSNKVTEKGKDVELRCDPISGHTALYWYRQSLGQGLEFLIYFQGNSAPDKSGLPSDRFSAERTGGSVSTLTIQRTQQEDSAVYLCASSLRPGWNYEQYFGPGTRLTVT.

In this sample, this clonotype turned up a few times. V is TRBV20-1 and J is TRBJ2-1; 13 bases are shared with TRBD2. Germline trimming cut 7 bases from V and 7 bases from J; bases unmatched to any gene: 1. This CDR3 region has 12 residues. Germline V lookup: CDR1 DFQATT, CDR2 SNEGSKA (reference sequence). CDR3 DNA: TGCAGTGTGACTAGCGGGAGGAATGAGCAGTTCTTC. It translates to CSVTSGRNEQFF.

This clonotype was detected a few times. The V and J genes are TRBV10-3 and TRBJ2-3; 8 bases are shared with TRBD1. V lost 6 bases, J lost 3 bases, and 8 bases stayed unmatched. The CDR3 has 15 amino acids. Looked up from germline, CDR1 is ENHRY and CDR2 is SYGVKD. CDR3 sequence: CAISRGQGWTDTQYF. The DNA of the CDR3 is TGTGCCATCAGCCGAGGACAGGGTTGGACAGATACGCAGTATTTT.

The count of this clonotype is one. The chain recombines TRBV20-1 with TRBJ2-5, with D possibly TRBD2 on 5 matching bases. The V gene's germline CDR1 is DFQATT and CDR2 SNEGSKA (reference sequence). This CDR3 region has 14 residues. The V end was cut by 4 bases, the J end by 5 bases, with 17 bases between. CDR3 bases: TGCAGTGCTAACCCACTAGTCTTGGGGGAGACCCAGTACTTC. As protein: CSANPLVLGETQYF.

The genes are TRBV29-1 and TRBJ1-5; D unclear. CDR3 length: 13 amino acids. With 4 bases removed from V and 4 bases from J, the gap between germline ends came to 11 bases. CDR1 and CDR2 from the germline V gene are SQVTM and ANQGSEA. This chain's CDR3 is CSVVSDANQPQHF. As DNA, the CDR3 is TGCAGCGTTGTTTCGGACGCAAATCAGCCCCAGCATTTT.

This clonotype appeared a few times. J is TRBJ2-7 and V is TRBV5-6; 8 bases are a match to TRBD1. Germline V gene sequence: CDR1 SGHDT, CDR2 YYEEEE. J gave up 3 bases and V 1 base, and 12 bases lay outside the gene matches. This CDR3 comprises 17 residues. This chain's CDR3 is CASSLNRGNGLLYEQYF. The CDR3 DNA sequence: TGTGCCAGCAGCTTGAACAGGGGGAACGGCCTTCTCTACGAGCAGTACTTC.

This clonotype occurred a few times. The rearrangement uses TRBV3-1 and TRBJ1-3, with D hard to call. V lost 0 bases and J lost 0, with 6 bases in between. The CDR3 sequence is 15 residues long. Germline CDR1 is LGHDT and CDR2 is YNNKEL (reference sequence). CDR3 nucleotides: TGTGCCAGCAGCCAAGATCCTTACTCTGGAAACACCATATATTTT. Translating it yields CASSQDPYSGNTIYF.

The V gene is TRBV6-5, the J gene TRBJ2-4, with no clear D. Germline CDR1 is MNHEY and CDR2 is SVGAGI. The CDR3 sequence is 16 residues long. V dropped 0 bases and J dropped 0 bases, with 9 bases sitting between them. The chain's CDR3 is CASSYSKFPAKNIQYF. The DNA of the CDR3 is TGTGCCAGCAGTTACTCGAAATTTCCAGCCAAAAACATTCAGTACTTC.

This clonotype was seen a handful of times. This rearrangement joins TRBV7-3 to TRBJ1-1; D gene unclear. CDR1 and CDR2 (germline): SGHTA, FQGTGA. Deletions cut 1 base from V and 4 bases from J, with 7 bases between. This CDR3 has 13 amino acids. Here the CDR3 reads CASSLKGTTEAFF. Here the CDR3 DNA reads TGTGCCAGCAGCTTAAAAGGTACCACTGAAGCTTTCTTT.

This clonotype appeared a few times. The chain links TRBV12-3 or TRBV12-4 to TRBJ1-4; the D gene is possibly TRBD1 (6 bases). CDR3 size: 11 residues. Trimming left V 5 bases short and J 10 bases short, with 8 bases between. CDR3: CASSLGGKLFF. In DNA, the CDR3 is TGTGCCAGCAGTCTAGGGGGAAAACTGTTTTTT.